The rows below give T cell receptor beta chains drawn from one sample of a study of cytomegalovirus exposure and HLA in healthy donors. Here immunoSEQ multiplex PCR was the method, and the copy in TCRdb shows in-frame clones only, minus some. The sample lists fewer than 200,000 clones; about 77% were seen once. Sequencing was carried out using PBMCs. The receptors were gathered from a man in his thirties or forties in good health and CMV-seronegative. CDR3s include the opening cysteine and the closing phenylalanine or tryptophan. Fields, in order: V gene, D gene, J gene, clone size, CDR3 DNA, CDR3 protein. The D gene is left open where the match is weak. Clone sizes are given selectively: once, few, many, or a class where the clone is expanded.

v_gene: TRBV7-2
d_gene: TRBD1
j_gene: TRBJ1-5
abundance: -
CDR3nt: TGTGCCAGCAGCTCGGGACAGGGCTCAATCAATCAGCCCCAGCATTTT
CDR3aa: CASSSGQGSINQPQHF

v_gene: TRBV6-5
d_gene: -
j_gene: TRBJ2-5
abundance: -
CDR3nt: TGTGCCAGCAGTTATTGGGGGCATAGTTGGGTAGAGACCCAGTACTTC
CDR3aa: CASSYWGHSWVETQYF

v_gene: TRBV30
d_gene: -
j_gene: TRBJ1-6
abundance: -
CDR3nt: TGTGCCTGGAGTTCAGGAGGATTTGTATATAATTCACCCCTCCACTTT
CDR3aa: CAWSSGGFVYNSPLHF

v_gene: TRBV6-5
d_gene: -
j_gene: TRBJ2-3
abundance: once
CDR3nt: TGTGCCAGCAGTTACTCGGGCAGGCGAACAGATACGCAGTATTTT
CDR3aa: CASSYSGRRTDTQYF

v_gene: TRBV28
d_gene: TRBD2
j_gene: TRBJ2-6
abundance: -
CDR3nt: TGTGCCACCCGTCTTGAGCGGGGGATCTCTGGGGCCAACGTCCTGACTTTC
CDR3aa: CATRLERGISGANVLTF

v_gene: TRBV30
d_gene: TRBD1
j_gene: TRBJ1-4
abundance: -
CDR3nt: TGTGCCTGGAGTGCAGGGGGCTTTGCAACTAATGAAAAACTGTTTTTT
CDR3aa: CAWSAGGFATNEKLFF

v_gene: TRBV25-1
d_gene: TRBD1
j_gene: TRBJ1-5
abundance: -
CDR3nt: TGTGCCAGCAGGGGACAGGGGGATCAGCCCCAGCATTTT
CDR3aa: CASRGQGDQPQHF

v_gene: TRBV28
d_gene: -
j_gene: TRBJ1-1
abundance: -
CDR3nt: TGTGCCAGCAGTCCCACGTGGGGTACAGGCCCTTTCTTT
CDR3aa: CASSPTWGTGPFF

v_gene: TRBV12-5
d_gene: -
j_gene: TRBJ2-3
abundance: few
CDR3nt: TGTGCTAGTGGCCAGTCCGGGGGCACAGATACGCAGTATTTT
CDR3aa: CASGQSGGTDTQYF

v_gene: TRBV7-3
d_gene: TRBD2
j_gene: TRBJ2-1
abundance: -
CDR3nt: TGTGCCAGCAGCTCCGGACTAGCGGGAGTTAGAAATGAGCAGTTCTTC
CDR3aa: CASSSGLAGVRNEQFF

v_gene: TRBV5-4
d_gene: -
j_gene: TRBJ2-7
abundance: -
CDR3nt: TGTGCCAGCAGCTACTTCCGAGGCTACGAGCAGTACTTC
CDR3aa: CASSYFRGYEQYF

v_gene: TRBV6-5
d_gene: TRBD1
j_gene: TRBJ2-5
abundance: -
CDR3nt: TGTGCCAGCAGTTACGAAACAGGGGCTGGGATAGGGACCCAGTACTTC
CDR3aa: CASSYETGAGIGTQYF

v_gene: TRBV6-5
d_gene: -
j_gene: TRBJ2-7
abundance: -
CDR3nt: TGTGCCAGCATAGCGGAGAGCTACGAGCAGTACTTC
CDR3aa: CASIAESYEQYF

v_gene: TRBV9
d_gene: -
j_gene: TRBJ2-3
abundance: once
CDR3nt: TGTGCCAGCAGCGTTGTGGTGGGGGGACGTTCTAGCACAGATACGCAGTATTTT
CDR3aa: CASSVVVGGRSSTDTQYF

v_gene: TRBV27
d_gene: TRBD2
j_gene: TRBJ2-3
abundance: -
CDR3nt: TGTGCCAAGCGGGGGGGCACAGATACGCAGTATTTT
CDR3aa: CAKRGGTDTQYF

v_gene: TRBV5-1
d_gene: TRBD2
j_gene: TRBJ2-4
abundance: -
CDR3nt: TGCGCCAGCAGCTCTCGGACTAGCGGGGGGTTGAACATTCAGTACTTC
CDR3aa: CASSSRTSGGLNIQYF

v_gene: TRBV6-1
d_gene: TRBD1
j_gene: TRBJ2-2
abundance: few
CDR3nt: TGTGCCAGCATTAGGGGACAGAGCACCGGGGAGCTGTTTTTT
CDR3aa: CASIRGQSTGELFF

v_gene: TRBV9
d_gene: TRBD2
j_gene: TRBJ2-3
abundance: few
CDR3nt: TGTGCCAGCCGCAAAGCGGGGGGCGAGACAGATACGCAGTATTTT
CDR3aa: CASRKAGGETDTQYF

v_gene: TRBV28
d_gene: -
j_gene: TRBJ1-5
abundance: -
CDR3nt: TGTGCCAGCAGTTTACTGGGGAGTATTCAGCCCCAGCATTTT
CDR3aa: CASSLLGSIQPQHF

v_gene: TRBV7-2
d_gene: TRBD2
j_gene: TRBJ2-7
abundance: -
CDR3nt: TGTGCCAGCATCCCGGGACTAGGGACCTACGAGCAGTACTTC
CDR3aa: CASIPGLGTYEQYF

v_gene: TRBV18
d_gene: -
j_gene: TRBJ1-1
abundance: -
CDR3nt: TGTGCCAGCTCCCCTGCGTTTGGGGGCGCGGACACTGAAGCTTTCTTT
CDR3aa: CASSPAFGGADTEAFF

v_gene: TRBV29-1
d_gene: TRBD1
j_gene: TRBJ1-1
abundance: -
CDR3nt: TGCAGCGTTGAAGATACAGGGGGCCCCACTGAAGCTTTCTTT
CDR3aa: CSVEDTGGPTEAFF

v_gene: TRBV5-1
d_gene: -
j_gene: TRBJ2-1
abundance: -
CDR3nt: TGCGCAGACTACCACGGGTTCGGTTACAATGAGCAGTTCTTC
CDR3aa: CADYHGFGYNEQFF

v_gene: TRBV30
d_gene: TRBD1
j_gene: TRBJ2-7
abundance: -
CDR3nt: TGTGCCTGGGCCCGACAGGGGATATCCTACGAGCAGTACTTC
CDR3aa: CAWARQGISYEQYF

v_gene: TRBV2
d_gene: -
j_gene: TRBJ2-2
abundance: -
CDR3nt: TGTGCCAGCAGTGACGAGTTCACCGGGGAGCTGTTTTTT
CDR3aa: CASSDEFTGELFF

v_gene: TRBV6-4
d_gene: -
j_gene: TRBJ2-6
abundance: few
CDR3nt: TGTGCCAGCAGTGAAGACAGCTCTGGGGCCAACGTCCTGACTTTC
CDR3aa: CASSEDSSGANVLTF

v_gene: TRBV28
d_gene: -
j_gene: TRBJ2-7
abundance: -
CDR3nt: TGTGCCAGCAGTCCCCATACAGGTCCGCAGTACTTC
CDR3aa: CASSPHTGPQYF

v_gene: TRBV18
d_gene: -
j_gene: TRBJ1-2
abundance: -
CDR3nt: TGTGCCAGCTCACCATCAGGGGTCGGCTATGGCTACACCTTC
CDR3aa: CASSPSGVGYGYTF

v_gene: TRBV7-2
d_gene: TRBD2
j_gene: TRBJ2-1
abundance: -
CDR3nt: TGTGCCAGCAGCCCACGGACTAGCGGAATCTACAATGAGCAGTTCTTC
CDR3aa: CASSPRTSGIYNEQFF

v_gene: TRBV15
d_gene: TRBD1
j_gene: TRBJ1-1
abundance: -
CDR3nt: TGTGCCACCAGCATGGACAGGGGCGGACCCCGGAACACTGAAGCTTTCTTT
CDR3aa: CATSMDRGGPRNTEAFF

v_gene: TRBV2
d_gene: -
j_gene: TRBJ2-5
abundance: once
CDR3nt: TGTGCCAGCACTAGGGGGTCAGCGGAGACCCAGTACTTC
CDR3aa: CASTRGSAETQYF

v_gene: TRBV5-5
d_gene: -
j_gene: TRBJ2-1
abundance: -
CDR3nt: TGTGCCAGCAGCTTGGAGAGGGACAATGAGCAGTTCTTC
CDR3aa: CASSLERDNEQFF

v_gene: TRBV7-2
d_gene: TRBD1
j_gene: TRBJ2-2
abundance: -
CDR3nt: TGTGCCAGCAGCTTAGTGCCAGGGGGCGTCACCGGGGAGCTGTTTTTT
CDR3aa: CASSLVPGGVTGELFF

v_gene: TRBV6-6
d_gene: TRBD1
j_gene: TRBJ2-2
abundance: -
CDR3nt: TGTGCCAGCAGTCGATCCCGGACAGGGGGAATCGGGGAGCTGTTTTTT
CDR3aa: CASSRSRTGGIGELFF

v_gene: TRBV27
d_gene: TRBD2
j_gene: TRBJ2-7
abundance: -
CDR3nt: TGTGCCAGCAGTTTACGTCCTAGCGGGAGGGCTGACTACGAGCAGTACTTC
CDR3aa: CASSLRPSGRADYEQYF

v_gene: TRBV30
d_gene: -
j_gene: TRBJ2-3
abundance: -
CDR3nt: TGTGCCTGGAGTGACGGTCGCACAGATACGCAGTATTTT
CDR3aa: CAWSDGRTDTQYF

v_gene: TRBV15
d_gene: -
j_gene: TRBJ2-2
abundance: -
CDR3nt: TGTGCCACCAGCACTAGAAGAACCGGGGAGCTGTTTTTT
CDR3aa: CATSTRRTGELFF

v_gene: TRBV15
d_gene: TRBD1
j_gene: TRBJ2-2
abundance: -
CDR3nt: TGTGCCACCAGCAGAGCGACAGGGGACACCGGGGAGCTGTTTTTT
CDR3aa: CATSRATGDTGELFF

v_gene: TRBV4-2
d_gene: TRBD2
j_gene: TRBJ2-7
abundance: -
CDR3nt: TGTGCCAGCAGCCAAGGTCCGGGAGGCTACGAGCAGTACTTC
CDR3aa: CASSQGPGGYEQYF

v_gene: TRBV5-4
d_gene: TRBD1
j_gene: TRBJ1-2
abundance: -
CDR3nt: TGTGCCATGACAGGGGTTAACTATGGCTACACCTTC
CDR3aa: CAMTGVNYGYTF

v_gene: TRBV11-2
d_gene: TRBD1
j_gene: TRBJ1-6
abundance: -
CDR3nt: TGTGCCAGCAGACCATCCGGGACAGACTCACCCCTCCACTTT
CDR3aa: CASRPSGTDSPLHF

v_gene: TRBV7-9
d_gene: -
j_gene: TRBJ2-7
abundance: -
CDR3nt: TGTGCCAGCAGCTTAGGCAGGGACTCCTACGAGCAGTACTTC
CDR3aa: CASSLGRDSYEQYF

v_gene: TRBV27
d_gene: -
j_gene: TRBJ1-2
abundance: -
CDR3nt: TGTGCCAGCAGGAGTCGAGGGTCCTATGGCTACACCTTC
CDR3aa: CASRSRGSYGYTF

v_gene: TRBV13
d_gene: -
j_gene: TRBJ1-6
abundance: -
CDR3nt: TGTGCCAGCAGCATAACAGGGAATTCACCCCTCCACTTT
CDR3aa: CASSITGNSPLHF

v_gene: TRBV30
d_gene: -
j_gene: TRBJ1-2
abundance: -
CDR3nt: TGTGCCTGGACCTCCCATGCCCCCAGGGATGGCTACACCTTC
CDR3aa: CAWTSHAPRDGYTF

v_gene: TRBV10-3
d_gene: -
j_gene: TRBJ1-2
abundance: -
CDR3nt: TGTGCCATCAGTGAGTCGATATCGGGGGTCGTCTATGGCTACACCTTC
CDR3aa: CAISESISGVVYGYTF

v_gene: TRBV9
d_gene: TRBD2
j_gene: TRBJ2-1
abundance: -
CDR3nt: TGTGCCAGCAGCCCGACTAGCGGGGGGTACAATGAGCAGTTCTTC
CDR3aa: CASSPTSGGYNEQFF

v_gene: TRBV19
d_gene: TRBD1
j_gene: TRBJ1-2
abundance: -
CDR3nt: TGTGCCAGTAGTATAGTAACGGGACAGGGGGCCTATGGCTACACCTTC
CDR3aa: CASSIVTGQGAYGYTF

v_gene: TRBV10-1
d_gene: -
j_gene: TRBJ2-1
abundance: -
CDR3nt: TGCGCCAGCAGTGTGGGGGGGGCCGATGAGCAGTTCTTC
CDR3aa: CASSVGGADEQFF

v_gene: TRBV11-2
d_gene: -
j_gene: TRBJ2-1
abundance: -
CDR3nt: TGTGCCAGCAGCTTAATAATCCAGGGCCCCCAAAATAATGAGCAGTTCTTC
CDR3aa: CASSLIIQGPQNNEQFF

v_gene: TRBV11-3
d_gene: TRBD1
j_gene: TRBJ2-3
abundance: few
CDR3nt: TGTGCCAGCAGCCCTACCGGGACAGGGGGATTTGATACGCAGTATTTT
CDR3aa: CASSPTGTGGFDTQYF

v_gene: TRBV7-2
d_gene: -
j_gene: TRBJ2-1
abundance: -
CDR3nt: TGTGCCAGCAGCTTAGATAGCGGATCCTACAATGAGCAGTTCTTC
CDR3aa: CASSLDSGSYNEQFF